This T cell receptor beta chain came from a study of blood T cell repertoires in COVID-19. Study as a whole: The study drew acute and convalescent COVID-19 samples from the United States, Italy and Spain. Sources were T cells, B-cell-depleted T cells, or PBMCs; the material itself was cDNA or gDNA.

The CDR3 spans 13 residues. V was pared by 3 bases and J by 2 bases, with 1 base of the junction left unmatched. Germline V gene lookup returns CDR1 SGHTA and CDR2 FQGNSA. In the authors' workflow: Counts of nucleated cells, estimated from reference gene primer amplification, were obtained. Generated by immunoSEQ multiplex PCR, the TCRdb table keeps only in-frame clones and is missing some. The V and J calls and clone size were taken over from that table, and D and trimming were inferred from the DNA. The data show a few hundred thousand clones, around nine tenths seen once. Recruited during active infection, patients (from Seattle) were subsequently followed longitudinally.

This chain uses TRBV7-2 with TRBJ2-7; 7 nucleotides align to TRBD1. Sequencing was carried out using peripheral blood. This TCR was sampled from a woman between 65 and 79 years old with COVID-19, enrolled during active disease. CDR3 coding DNA: TGTGCCAGCAGCTTGACAGGGCCCTACGAGCAGTACTTC. It is translated as CASSLTGPYEQYF.